Listed here is a single T cell receptor beta chain. Its antigen has not been determined. Base qualities are missing; no much larger clone stands one base away. The germline V gene encodes CDR1 SGHRS and CDR2 YFSETQ. V has 3 bases trimmed and J has 2 bases trimmed; junction bases matching no gene number 14. Taken from cysteine to phenylalanine, the CDR3 has 19 residues. Kept here is only the CDR3 DNA, which spans 57 bases and is read in frame from base 1. These data are taken from a study of cytomegalovirus exposure and HLA in healthy donors (dated by TCRdb to 2015 to 2018). Regarding the research as a whole: According to an earlier analysis of several hundred of the donors, about 179 million T cells yielded 100 million or so unique TCR beta sequences and 276 Gb of sequence data. HLA typing included class I and class II loci at four-digit resolution. Rather than drawing on any new phenotypic data, the later analysis identified candidate immune exposures from TCR beta sequences and the way those sequences occurred across donors. Along with the approximately 650-subject first cohort, a separate validation cohort of over a hundred different subjects was used. A later genetic analysis took genome-wide SNP genotypes for about 55% of the roughly 700 donors and used that subset as a discovery cohort. To decide whether each TCR beta V gene segment behaved as functional or pseudogenic, an earlier analysis of approximately 620 of the donors relied on high-throughput TCR beta sequencing. Among the 398 genotyped donors, 75% to 90% belonged to the genetic ancestry cluster associated with self-reported Caucasian donors. Donor age, sex, ethnicity and CMV serostatus were compiled together with the repertoire data. Among around 400 genotyped donors of the cohort, an average of around 250,000 unique TCR beta nucleotide sequences was sequenced per donor, of which about 20% were non-productive. To study patterns of TCR occurrence, a later analysis re-analyzed previously published TCR beta repertoires from several hundred donors and added high-resolution HLA genotyping. Every repertoire in the discovery cohort had been generated on one and the same sequencing platform. The study combined high-throughput TCR immunosequencing, statistical association of individual TCRs with disease status, and machine learning to predict cytomegalovirus infection status. The study profiled the T cell repertoires of hundreds of subjects by immunosequencing and related them to cytomegalovirus serostatus. An early release covering over 500 HLA-typed donors comprised around 300 gigabases of sequencing data and 85 million to 100 million unique TCR sequences. Typing coverage varied by locus: roughly 620-630 donors for A, B, C, DRB1 and DQB1; around 560 for DQA1; nearly 610 for DPA1; 450 to 480 for DPB1. Because of strong linkage in the cohort, roughly five DR-DQ haplotypes were treated as single units for association and clustering. The study aimed to test whether signatures of past pathogen exposure could be identified by cataloging public T cell receptors.

The library relied on the immunoSEQ multiplex PCR assay. For the multiplex PCR, a mixture combining 60 forward primers for TCR Vbeta segments and 13 reverse primers for TCR Jbeta segments was used. The CDR3 region of rearranged TCR beta genes was amplified from genomic DNA with a multiplex PCR assay. The Illumina HiSeq System was used to sequence the amplified TCR beta libraries as 87-base-pair reads. As for how the authors treated the data: Across the roughly 640 repertoires, a later analysis counted tens of millions of unique TCR beta chains, roughly 11 million of which were shared by at least two donors. To remove PCR and sequencing errors, raw reads were error-corrected and collapsed into unique sequences using a nearest-neighbor algorithm that merged closely related sequences. V, D and J gene segments were assigned by aligning CDR3 sequences to IMGT reference sequences. For a sequence to be retained, a match of at least six nucleotides was required to both a V gene segment and a J gene segment. Rearrangements were classified as productive when the CDR3 lacked stop codons and remained in frame with V and J, and all other rearrangements were classified as non-productive. Following IMGT convention, CDR3 was defined as the stretch from the second conserved V-encoded cysteine to the conserved J-encoded phenylalanine. The earlier analysis of some 580 of the donors excluded any sequence lacking an unambiguous match to a single V gene segment. In an earlier analysis of a few hundred of the donors, V segments were called functional above 56.7% productive rearrangements and were called segregating when the between-donor standard deviation exceeded 5%. A statistical classification framework was built to diagnose cytomegalovirus status from the catalog of TCR beta chain sequences. V and J gene assignment, in a later analysis, came from comparing TCR nucleotide sequences with IMGT/GENE-DB human TR gene sequences. Using the TCRdist pipeline, a later analysis assigned CDR3 sequences along with most-parsimonious VDJ recombination scenarios. In a later analysis, each TCR beta chain was defined by its CDR3 amino acid sequence together with its V-gene family, and reads lacking a unique V-gene family were excluded. In a later analysis, fewer than 650 highly shared, low-generation-probability nucleotide sequences were removed to address suspected cross-contamination and a sequencing artifact. In a later analysis, a clonal expansion index for each public chain was calculated from normalized within-repertoire ranks of inferred template counts. A later analysis computed generation probabilities with a VDJ recombination model fitted to out-of-frame rearrangements, and checked the results against IGoR. Hypergeometric tests were used in a later analysis to score TCR-TCR, TCR-HLA and TCR-CMV co-occurrence, with a repertoire-size bias correction applied to the TCR pairs. To estimate false discovery rates, a later analysis permuted the HLA or CMV assignments 20 times. In a later analysis, co-occurring TCRs were grouped with DBSCAN, and TCRdist sequence similarity was added when clustering was performed within HLA-allele-positive subsets. Repertoires with fewer than 30,000 or more than 120,000 public chains were left out of co-occurrence clustering, as were a few repertoires with anomalous nucleotide sharing. The table was pulled from immuneACCESS by TCRdb, which kept in-frame rearrangements only. Such tables lose some clones; where checked, under half of the loss comes from unresolved V genes, and the rest has no known cause. The D gene and trimming were derived from the DNA, and the V and J assignments and clone size from that table. For this sample the table gives around 120,000 clones, of which roughly 80% were detected only once. The ten largest clones add up to about 1.8% of the sample.

Overall results and qualifications from the work: In a later genetic analysis, a missense DCLRE1C variant was associated with V-gene and J-gene trimming of TCR beta chains, and the association was replicated in an independent cohort. In an earlier analysis of fewer than 700 of the donors, most TCR beta V segments appeared in productive rearrangements about 87% or about 30% of the time, broadly matching IMGT annotations. The study listed 150 to 200 TCR beta chains as associated with cytomegalovirus. Most TCR sequences were seen in very few donors, while some public TCRs were found in many individuals. A further reported finding was that TCR beta sequences accurately predicted the HLA-A and HLA-B alleles for most subjects in the first cohort. This cohort had only TCR beta chains sequenced, and the lack of alpha or paired-chain data limited which features could be detected. A later analysis found that most CMV-associated TCR beta chains appeared HLA-restricted, with HLA associations seemingly driven largely by CMV exposure. In a later analysis, TCR association rates were found to vary across HLA loci, with the most associated TCRs seen for DRB1 alleles and the fewest for HLA-C alleles. Strong co-occurrence of HLA alleles, especially DR and DQ, made assigning TCR associations to individual alleles difficult. Cytomegalovirus status was reported to be diagnosed by the classifier with high specificity and sensitivity in both the original and validation cohorts. At a false discovery rate of 0.05, a later analysis linked about 17,000 TCR beta sequences to specific HLA alleles. Some 15 rarely observed V segments, including chromosome 9 orphons, were excluded from the earlier analysis of several hundred of the donors because counts were too low. Some IMGT-functional V segments, including TRBV6-2 and TRBV6-3, could not be distinguished by the 87-base-pair reads and were therefore excluded. Roughly uniform sequencing depth across donors was assumed in presence/absence analyses, although this assumption may not hold. In a later analysis, HLA-associated TCR beta chains were found to be more clonally expanded and to have lower generation probabilities than equally common non-associated chains. A cluster of highly shared sequence variants was judged likely to be a technical artifact of the sequencing pipeline. HLA typing was unavailable for some donors at each locus, so association tests used only the typed subset. According to a later analysis, parvovirus B19, influenza, CMV and Epstein-Barr virus appeared linked to several top co-occurrence clusters. A few of the identified cytomegalovirus-associated TCR beta chains were confirmed in vitro to be specific for cytomegalovirus antigens. It was suggested by the authors that the approach could potentially be generalized to other disease states and immunological phenotypes. CMV serostatus was the only immune exposure information available for the cohort. According to a later genetic analysis, donors in an Asian-associated ancestry cluster had fewer N-insertions in productive TCRs than the approximately 670-donor mean. Linkage disequilibrium might explain the correlated functional status among segregating V segments, but an unknown experimental factor could not be excluded.

In total, 630 or so healthy bone marrow donors made up the cohort. At the time of sampling, all cohort members were nominally healthy, though unrecorded immune exposures were likely present. The donor tested CMV seronegative and was one of the 352 seronegative cohort members. A peripheral blood sample was provided by each donor, and peripheral blood mononuclear cells were used for TCR beta sequencing. The Qiagen DNeasy Blood Extraction Kit was used to extract genomic DNA from the blood cell samples. This sequence uses TRBV5-1 and TRBJ2-6; 7 junctional bases match TRBD1. This receptor was obtained from a young man in good health and CMV-seronegative. The sequencing sample was made of PBMCs. The CDR3 region reads CASSSSIDRVRTGANVLTF. In nucleotide form, the sequence is TGCGCCAGCAGCTCCAGTATCGACAGGGTTAGGACTGGGGCCAACGTCCTGACTTTC. Full variable domain (CDR3 extended with the reference TRBV5-1 and TRBJ2-6 proteins): KAGVTQTPRYLIKTRGQQVTLSCSPISGHRSVSWYQQTPGQGLQFLFEYFSETQRNKGNFPGRFSGRQFSNSRSEMNVSTLELGDSALYLCASSSSIDRVRTGANVLTFGAGSRLTVL.